The 2 T cell receptor beta chains in this list originate from one sample, sequenced in a study of identifying expanded T cells in peripheral blood. The data were produced by immunoSEQ multiplex PCR, yet TCRdb's version contains in-frame clones alone and is incomplete. The top ten hold about 17% of the sample, which has 80,000 or so clones, 70% to 90% seen once. What was sequenced was blood. The receptors originated from a person aged 18 to 75 in good health.

This rearrangement joins TRBV7-8 to TRBJ2-2; TRBD2 aligns across 8 bases. The V and J ends lost 3 bases and 7 bases, in that order; junction bases with no gene match: 7. Looked up from germline, CDR1 is SGHVS and CDR2 is FQNEAQ. This CDR3 spans 15 amino acids. DNA for the CDR3: TGTGCCAGCAGCTTCTCCAGCGGGAGTGGCGGGGAGCTGTTTTTT. This codes for CASSFSSGSGGELFF. Drawing the rest from reference TRBV7-8 and TRBJ2-2, the complete variable domain is GAGVSQSPRYKVAKRGQDVALRCDPISGHVSLFWYQQALGQGPEFLTYFQNEAQLDKSGLPSDRFFAERPEGSVSTLKIQRTQQEDSAVYLCASSFSSGSGGELFFGEGSRLTVL.

The genes are TRBV15 and TRBJ1-2; D ambiguous. The CDR3 loop spans 15 amino acids. CDR1 is LNHNV, CDR2 YYDKDF, per germline (reference sequence). Trimming removed 0 bases at V and 3 bases at J, with 11 bases between. The CDR3 DNA follows: TGTGCCACCAGCAGAGATTTCGCCGGGGACTATGGCTACACCTTC. Translated, it gives CATSRDFAGDYGYTF.